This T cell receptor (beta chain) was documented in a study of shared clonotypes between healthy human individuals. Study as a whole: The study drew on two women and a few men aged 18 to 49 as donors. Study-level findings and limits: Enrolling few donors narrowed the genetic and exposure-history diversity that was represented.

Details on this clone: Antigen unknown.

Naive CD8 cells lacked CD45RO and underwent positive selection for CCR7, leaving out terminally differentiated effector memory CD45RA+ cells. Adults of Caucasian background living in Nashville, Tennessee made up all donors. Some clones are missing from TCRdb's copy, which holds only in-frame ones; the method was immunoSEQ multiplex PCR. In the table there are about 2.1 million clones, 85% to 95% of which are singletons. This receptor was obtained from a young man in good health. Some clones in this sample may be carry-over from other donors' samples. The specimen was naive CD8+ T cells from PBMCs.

The CDR3 region is CASTGGPHSGANVLTF. CDR3 in DNA: TGCGCCTCTACGGGGGGGCCCCACTCTGGGGCCAACGTCCTGACTTTC. The rearrangement uses TRBV5-1 and TRBJ2-6; TRBD2 agrees at 8 bases. The CDR3 has 16 amino acids. The V segment lost 10 bases and the J segment 0 bases; nucleotides outside the gene matches: 9. Germline CDR1 SGHRS, CDR2 YFSETQ.